This TCR beta chain was captured by sequencing in a study of human T cells and chemical hapten exposure. The wider study: Sensitization applied 2% DPC to around 2 cm by around 2 cm of upper inner arm skin.

V gave up 2 bases and J gave up 7 bases, with 8 bases separating them. CDR3 length: 13 residues. Germline loops: CDR1 SGHAT, CDR2 FQNNGV. The sample holds many counts of this clonotype. As yet, its antigen is unknown. As for time point: pre-sensitization, week 0. Treatment meaning: therapeutic diphenylcyclopropenone sensitization with weekly scalp DPC. Study outcomes and limitations: Expanded TCRs made up significantly more big CDR3 similarity clusters than controls did.

The library tagged individual cDNA molecules with unique molecular identifiers. Using its own MiXCR run on the RACE reads, TCRdb lists one record per CDR3 protein. The data show roughly 100,000 distinct CDR3 sequences, approximately 9.9% seen once. The chain is built from TRBV11-2 and TRBJ2-2; no firm D call. The TCR was taken from a middle-aged woman with alopecia areata. Some clones in this sample may be carry-over from other donors' samples. Material: whole blood, obtained in connection with sensitization to the hapten diphenylcyclopropenone (DPC). The CDR3 nucleotides are TGTGCCAGCAGCTTATTTCGGAACGGGGAGCTGTTTTTT. This codes for CASSLFRNGELFF.